This record concerns one T cell receptor (beta chain) sequence. It lacks a known antigen. Base qualities are missing; no much larger clone stands one base away. Sequencer: Illumina HiSeq 2500. Quantitative 5'-RACE with molecular barcodes was used to prepare TCR beta libraries. The source study handled its data this way. A new computational method, built on a probabilistic model of VDJ rearrangement, was used to identify disease-linked TCR variants. TCRdb redid the processing of the public reads, applying fastp at Q25 and MiXCR, and retained in-frame beta chains. Entries that share a CDR3 protein sequence are merged under the most common genes and DNA. These V and J calls rely on TCRdb rather than the paper's analysis. The sample data list 330,000 or so distinct CDR3 sequences, and 8% of these were observed just once. The top ten clonotypes cover roughly 15% of the sample. The data stem from a study of CD8 T cells in ankylosing spondylitis (dated 2017 in TCRdb). As for the study more broadly: To find TCR variants linked to disease, the study profiled T cell receptor beta repertoires in ankylosing spondylitis patients and healthy donors. In total, the full study cohort was made up of nearly 110 healthy donors and about two dozen ankylosing spondylitis patients. Samples of peripheral blood were taken, and for ankylosing spondylitis patients, synovial fluid was collected as well. Results the study describes overall, beyond this receptor: Some TCR beta motif variants had previously been reported in synovial fluid and blood of reactive arthritis patients, which suggested common disease-initiation mechanisms. Blood from ankylosing spondylitis patients appeared to be characterized by a TCR beta motif composed of under 10 highly homologous amino acid variants. According to the report, matched synovial fluid samples from ankylosing spondylitis patients were significantly enriched for the disease-linked clones. A CD8+ phenotype was shown by the disease-linked clones, which were found at relatively low frequencies in peripheral blood.

The CDR3 numbers 16 residues from cysteine through phenylalanine. Left in the record is the CDR3 DNA by itself, 48 bases read in frame from the first base. For CDR1 and CDR2, the germline V gene lists SGHTA and FQGNSA. V is trimmed back by 5 bases and J by 0 bases, and the junction contains 8 bases that no gene match accounts for. The source is a male donor with ankylosing spondylitis. Input material: blood, either unsorted or a sorted T cell fraction (not recorded which). Here the chain combines TRBV7-2 and TRBJ2-3, with TRBD2 matching 7 junction bases. Here the CDR3 is given as CASSLLAEPSTDTQYF. The nucleotide sequence reads TGTGCCAGCAGCCTCCTAGCGGAGCCTAGCACAGATACGCAGTATTTT.